The 26 T cell receptor beta chains in this list originate from one sample, sequenced in a study of T cell responses to AZD1222 COVID-19 vaccine. Generated by immunoSEQ multiplex PCR, the TCRdb table keeps only in-frame clones and is missing some. The sample has fewer than 150,000 clones; over 80% are singletons. Here the sequenced sample was peripheral blood, taken 28 days after the second AZD1222 dose. The receptors stem from an adult who received the AZD1222 COVID-19 vaccine.

This chain links TRBV10-3 with TRBJ2-7; 7 bases fit TRBD1. The CDR3 is 14 residues long. Losses at the gene ends were 10 bases for V and 5 bases for J; bases not matched to a gene: 14. Looked up from germline, CDR1 is ENHRY and CDR2 is SYGVKD. The CDR3 DNA reads as TGTGCCAACAGCCTTACAGGGGCCGAGCACGAGCAGTACTTC. Protein sequence: CANSLTGAEHEQYF.

The V gene is TRBV4-1, the J gene TRBJ1-2; D not resolved. CDR1 is MGHRA, CDR2 YSYEKL, per germline. Trimming took off 4 bases at V and 3 bases at J, with 18 bases between the two ends. CDR3 size: 16 residues. Here the CDR3 DNA reads TGCGCCAGCAGCCCGCTGGCTCGGACGGCGCACTATGGCTACACCTTC. Translating gives CASSPLARTAHYGYTF.

In DNA form, the CDR3 reads TGTGCCAGTAGAAGGTCACTTGACAATAACTATGGCTACACCTTC. Translated: CASRRSLDNNYGYTF. The gene calls are TRBV19 and TRBJ1-2; no clear D gene. With 6 bases removed from V and 1 base from J, the gap between germline ends came to 15 bases. The germline V gene has CDR1 LNHDA and CDR2 SQIVND (reference sequence). The CDR3 sequence is 15 residues long.

This clone was counted once. The chain employs TRBV4-3 and TRBJ1-2; 9 bases align to TRBD1. The J segment lost 4 bases and the V segment lost 3 bases, leaving 15 bases of the junction unmatched. Germline lookup yields CDR1 LGHNA and CDR2 YSLEER. The CDR3 has 18 amino acids. The CDR3 DNA reads TGCGCCAGCAGCCATGTTGGACGAACAGGGGGCGCGGCCTATGGCTACACCTTC. It yields the protein CASSHVGRTGGAAYGYTF.

Of note for this clone: Other DNA sequences of this sample code for an identical CDR3. The chain has TRBV2 and TRBJ1-5; D remains ambiguous. This CDR3 is built from 14 residues. The germline CDR1 and CDR2 sequences are SNHLY and FYNNEI. The V and J ends lost 2 bases and 0 bases respectively, with 5 bases between them. The CDR3: CASSELDSNQPQHF. CDR3 sequence (DNA): TGTGCCAGCAGTGAATTGGATAGCAATCAGCCCCAGCATTTT.

J is TRBJ1-6 and V is TRBV11-2; the D gene is possibly TRBD1 (6 bases). Germline assignment: CDR1 SGHAT and CDR2 FQNNGV. The CDR3 contains 18 residues. Trimming took 3 bases from V and 0 from J, leaving 15 bases between them. The CDR3 sequence is CASSFGQGRSSYNSPLHF. For the CDR3, the DNA is TGTGCCAGCAGCTTTGGGCAGGGGCGAAGCTCCTATAATTCACCCCTCCACTTT.

The V gene is TRBV11-1, the J gene TRBJ2-1; the D gene is possibly TRBD1 (7 bases). The germline V gene has CDR1 SGHAT and CDR2 FQDESV (reference sequence). V was clipped by 5 bases and J by 3 bases, with 14 bases between them. The CDR3 runs 15 residues. The CDR3 DNA reads TGTGCCAGCAGCGCGGGACAGTGGGACTACAATGAGCAGTTCTTC. The encoded protein is CASSAGQWDYNEQFF.

The V and J genes are TRBV11-1 and TRBJ2-3, with 7 nucleotides matching TRBD1. This CDR3 is built from 14 residues. The ends lost 5 bases at V and 4 bases at J; junction bases unmatched: 6. Germline values: CDR1 SGHAT, CDR2 FQDESV (reference sequence). The CDR3 region is CASSTRQGPDTQYF. The CDR3 DNA reads TGTGCCAGCAGCACCCGACAGGGCCCAGATACGCAGTATTTT.

The chain links TRBV6-5 to TRBJ2-6; D call uncertain. This CDR3 region has 14 residues. From germline, CDR1 is MNHEY and CDR2 SVGAGI. The ends were cut back, 6 bases at V and 0 bases at J, with 6 bases in the middle. This CDR3 is CASSYNSGANVLTF. CDR3 nucleotide sequence: TGTGCCAGCAGCTACAACTCTGGGGCCAACGTCCTGACTTTC.

The chain couples TRBV25-1 to TRBJ1-2, with D unclear. V lost 1 base to trimming and J lost 4 bases, with 10 bases between them. The CDR3 sequence is 14 residues long. Per germline, CDR1 MGHDK and CDR2 SYGVNS. The CDR3 is CASSEWSRLYGYTF. DNA of the CDR3: TGTGCCAGCAGTGAATGGAGCAGGCTCTATGGCTACACCTTC.

The V and J genes are TRBV7-2 and TRBJ1-5; TRBD1 is a possible D gene (5 bases). Germline V gene lookup returns CDR1 SGHTA and CDR2 FQGNSA. The CDR3 is made up of 13 amino acids. The V gene lost 5 bases and the J gene lost 4 bases, with 9 bases spanning the gap. CDR3 region: CASSLGTNQPQHF. In nucleotides, the CDR3 is TGTGCCAGCAGCCTAGGGACGAATCAGCCCCAGCATTTT.

V and J are TRBV19 and TRBJ1-6; TRBD1 is a possible D gene (5 bases). Trimming stripped 2 bases from V and 8 bases from J, with 7 bases between. Germline loops: CDR1 LNHDA, CDR2 SQIVND (reference sequence). The CDR3 loop spans 13 amino acids. CDR3 protein: CASSIRGDSPLHF. As DNA, the CDR3 is TGTGCCAGTAGTATAAGGGGTGATTCACCCCTCCACTTT.

The chain employs TRBV21-1 and TRBJ2-5; the D segment call TRBD2 is taken from the table without a DNA check. TRBV21-1 is reported as a pseudogene. The CDR3 runs to 18 residues. This chain's CDR3 is CASSKEGTSGGRGETQYF. The CDR3 nucleotides read TGTGCCAGCAGCAAAGAGGGGACTAGCGGGGGAAGGGGGGAGACCCAGTACTTC.

This chain joins TRBV10-3 and TRBJ2-3; D is perhaps TRBD1 (6 bases). Trimming left V 6 bases short and J 6 bases short, with 16 bases between. CDR3 length equals 14 residues. Germline V gene sequence: CDR1 ENHRY, CDR2 SYGVKD. The CDR3 reads CAIRNGGASDTQYF. Here the CDR3 DNA reads TGTGCCATCAGAAATGGGGGCGCTTCTGATACGCAGTATTTT.

The V and J genes are TRBV28 and TRBJ1-3; unclear D gene. The germline V and J ends were trimmed by 11 bases and 4 bases, with 12 bases remaining between them. CDR1 and CDR2 (germline): MDHEN, SYDVKM. CDR3 size: 12 residues. Written as DNA, the CDR3 is TGTGCCTCGAGGGATGCCGGAAACACCATATATTTT. Residues: CASRDAGNTIYF. Complete variable domain (other parts from reference TRBV28 and TRBJ1-3): DVKVTQSSRYLVKRTGEKVFLECVQDMDHENMFWYRQDPGLGLRLIYFSYDVKMKEKGDIPEGYSVSREKKERFSLILESASTNQTSMYLCASRDAGNTIYFGEGSWLTVV.

The chain is built from TRBV3-1 (or the pseudogene TRBV3-2) and TRBJ2-3; TRBD1 is a possible D gene (5 bases). Germline assignment: CDR1 LGHDT and CDR2 YNNKEL (reference sequence). V gave up 2 bases and J gave up 2 bases, with 8 bases separating them. The CDR3 has 14 residues. CDR3 nucleotide sequence: TGTGCCAGCAGCCAAATGACAGACACAGATACGCAGTATTTT. This codes for CASSQMTDTDTQYF.

This chain joins TRBV4-1 and TRBJ2-1; TRBD1 matches at 7 bases. The germline gives CDR1 MGHRA, CDR2 YSYEKL. J lost 6 bases, V lost 4 bases, and 9 bases had no gene match. The CDR3 is made up of 15 amino acids. CDR3 sequence reads: CASSPRDSSFNEQFF. The DNA of the CDR3 is TGCGCCAGCAGCCCCCGGGACAGCTCTTTCAATGAGCAGTTCTTC.

V gene TRBV5-1 combines with J gene TRBJ1-1; D may be TRBD1 (5 bases). CDR3 length: 15 amino acids. Trimming cost V 0 bases and J 1 base, with 10 bases left between them. Germline lookup yields CDR1 SGHRS and CDR2 YFSETQ. In nucleotides, the CDR3 is TGCGCCAGCAGCTTGGCAGCAGGGCCGAACACTGAAGCTTTCTTT. Its protein is CASSLAAGPNTEAFF.

The chain is built from TRBV28 and TRBJ2-6; no clear D gene. This CDR3 comprises 16 residues. The germline V gene has CDR1 MDHEN and CDR2 SYDVKM. Trimming took off 4 bases at V and 0 bases at J, with 10 bases between the two ends. The CDR3 here is CASSSRWNSGANVLTF. In DNA, the CDR3 is TGTGCCAGCAGTTCTCGATGGAACTCTGGGGCCAACGTCCTGACTTTC.

The chain links TRBV11-3 to TRBJ2-6; possible D gene TRBD1, 6 bases. The CDR3 has 15 amino acids. Germline V gives CDR1 SGHNT, CDR2 YENEEA. Trimming took 5 bases from V and 1 from J, leaving 9 bases between them. The chain's CDR3 is CASSSGQSGANVLTF. CDR3 DNA sequence: TGTGCCAGCAGCAGCGGACAGTCTGGGGCCAACGTCCTGACTTTC.

A single count supports this clone. V is TRBV23-1 and J is TRBJ2-1; 7 positions agree with TRBD1. TRBV23-1 has ORF status, its function being uncertain. This CDR3 comprises 15 residues. V was pared by 4 bases and J by 6 bases, with 9 bases of the junction left unmatched. CDR3 in amino acids: CASSPDRAPVNEQFF. As DNA, the CDR3 is TGCGCCAGCAGTCCAGACAGGGCGCCCGTCAATGAGCAGTTCTTC.

The J gene is TRBJ2-7, the V gene TRBV2; D is undetermined. The germline CDR1 and CDR2 sequences are SNHLY and FYNNEI. CDR3 length equals 12 residues. V lost 8 bases and J lost 7, with 15 bases in between. DNA for the CDR3: TGTGCCAGCCACCTAGGGTCAGAGGAGCAGTACTTC. Translation gives CASHLGSEEQYF.

The chain couples TRBV6-5 to TRBJ1-2; D may be TRBD1 (6 bases). CDR1 MNHEY and CDR2 SVGAGI come from the germline V gene. The V gene lost 4 bases and the J gene lost 4 bases, with 13 bases spanning the gap. The CDR3 spans 14 residues. CDR3 in DNA: TGTGCCAGCAGTTGGATATCAGGGGTCTATGGCTACACCTTC. Its translation is CASSWISGVYGYTF.

The rearrangement links TRBV5-5 to TRBJ1-4, with D unresolved. From germline, CDR1 is SGHKS and CDR2 YYEKEE (reference sequence). Trimming took off 7 bases at V and 7 bases at J, with 20 bases between the two ends. This CDR3 region has 15 residues. CDR3 region: CASASQVGPVEKLFF. CDR3 bases: TGTGCCAGCGCCAGCCAGGTCGGGCCTGTTGAAAAACTGTTTTTT.

This chain joins TRBV28 and TRBJ1-2; possibly TRBD1 for D (6 bases). From germline, CDR1 is MDHEN and CDR2 SYDVKM. The CDR3 consists of 12 residues. V lost 5 bases, J lost 7 bases, and 11 bases lay in between. Written as DNA, the CDR3 is TGTGCCAGCAGTAACTACAGGGTTGGCTACACCTTC. Translation: CASSNYRVGYTF.

The chain combines TRBV2 with TRBJ2-5; TRBD2 agrees at 9 bases. CDR3 length: 16 amino acids. Germline V gives CDR1 SNHLY, CDR2 FYNNEI. The ends lost 0 bases at V and 5 bases at J; junction bases unmatched: 7. CDR3 residues: CASSEARRGGHETQYF. The CDR3 nucleotides read TGTGCCAGCAGTGAAGCGAGGCGGGGGGGCCATGAGACCCAGTACTTC.